The present T cell receptor beta chain was sequenced within a study of T cell responses to AZD1222 COVID-19 vaccine. The repertoire was sequenced with immunoSEQ multiplex PCR; TCRdb's copy has only in-frame clones and lacks some. The sample consists of more than 110,000 clones, about 92% of them appearing once. The germline CDR1 and CDR2 sequences are SGHNT and YYREEE (reference sequence). Trimming removed 4 bases from V and 1 base from J, with 15 bases in between. The CDR3 extends over 16 amino acids. This receptor was obtained from an adult who received the AZD1222 COVID-19 vaccine. The chain recombines TRBV5-4 with TRBJ2-4; D tentatively fits TRBD1 or TRBD2 (6 bases each). Here the sequenced sample was peripheral blood, taken 28 days after the second AZD1222 dose. The CDR3 DNA is TGTGCCAGCAGCCCCTCCGGGGGCGGTGCCAAAAACATTCAGTACTTC. Protein product: CASSPSGGGAKNIQYF. Full variable domain (remainder filled in from reference TRBV5-4 and TRBJ2-4): ETGVTQSPTHLIKTRGQQVTLRCSSQSGHNTVSWYQQALGQGPQFIFQYYREEENGRGNFPPRFSGLQFPNYSSELNVNALELDDSALYLCASSPSGGGAKNIQYFGAGTRLSVL.